A single sample is the source of the 6 T cell receptor beta chains below, sequenced in a study of brain T cells in children with intractable seizures. Time point defined: blood from clinic visit 5 months post-surgery; TSC patient then seizure free. Assay used: immunoSEQ multiplex PCR; TCRdb lists only in-frame clones, some missing. The sample has about 340,000 clones, 93% seen once. Material: peripheral blood, obtained about 5 months after surgery. These TCRs come from a boy under two years old with tuberous sclerosis and intractable seizures.

In nucleotides, the CDR3 is TGTGCCAGCAGTTTATCCTGGCATCAGCCCCAGCATTTT. It translates to CASSLSWHQPQHF. This chain connects TRBV27 to TRBJ1-5; D call uncertain. CDR1 is MNHEY and CDR2 is SMNVEV in the germline V gene (reference sequence). Trimming took 0 bases from V and 5 from J, leaving 5 bases between them. The CDR3 has 13 residues.

This chain joins TRBV13 and TRBJ2-7; 7 nucleotides align to TRBD1. Germline lookup yields CDR1 PRHDT and CDR2 FYEKMQ (reference sequence). J lost 3 bases, V lost 5 bases, and 10 bases had no gene match. CDR3 size: 15 residues. The CDR3 sequence: CASSPRTRGIYEQYF. CDR3 bases: TGTGCCAGCAGCCCCCGTACCAGGGGGATCTACGAGCAGTACTTC.

As concerns this clone: The same CDR3 arises from other DNA sequences in this sample as well. The chain combines TRBV12-3 or TRBV12-4 with TRBJ1-1; D unresolved. Trimming stripped 5 bases from V and 4 bases from J, with 8 bases between. CDR3 length equals 12 residues. The DNA for the CDR3 is TGTGCCAGCAGTCCAGGTGGCACTGAAGCTTTCTTT. Its translation: CASSPGGTEAFF.

The rearrangement uses TRBV3-1 (or the pseudogene TRBV3-2) and TRBJ2-3; D remains unclear. Germline loops: CDR1 LGHDT, CDR2 YNNKEL (reference sequence). V was cut by 1 base and J by 7 bases, with 3 bases left in between. CDR3 size: 11 residues. CDR3 sequence: CASSQVNTQYF. The DNA of the CDR3 is TGTGCCAGCAGCCAAGTAAATACGCAGTATTTT.

V and J are TRBV3-1 (or the pseudogene TRBV3-2) and TRBJ2-7; D not resolved. V gave up 1 base and J gave up 6 bases, with 4 bases separating them. The CDR3 runs 11 residues. The V gene's germline CDR1 is LGHDT and CDR2 YNNKEL (reference sequence). The CDR3, as DNA: TGTGCCAGCAGCCAAGTACGCGAGCAGTACTTC. Protein: CASSQVREQYF.

The rearrangement links TRBV3-1 (or the pseudogene TRBV3-2) to TRBJ2-5; weak D call: TRBD2 (6 bases). Trimming left V 0 bases short and J 0 bases short, with 11 bases between. The CDR3 spans 16 residues. Germline V lookup: CDR1 LGHDT, CDR2 YNNKEL (reference sequence). CDR3 in DNA: TGTGCCAGCAGCCAAGAACTGGAGGGTCACCAAGAGACCCAGTACTTC. Amino acids: CASSQELEGHQETQYF.